The present entry profiles one T cell receptor beta chain with its context. This clone's antigen is unknown. No base-level quality is on record; no much larger clone is a single base apart. This record belongs to a study of OX40 agonist ivuxolimab in advanced cancers. With respect to the entire study: The costimulatory receptor OX40 (CD134) was targeted by ivuxolimab, a fully human IgG2 agonistic monoclonal antibody. Intravenous ivuxolimab was administered to patients every 2 weeks at six dose levels: 0.01, 0.1, 0.3, 1.5, 3 and 10 mg/kg. Among the 50 to 55 dose-escalation patients, about 19 had hepatocellular carcinoma, roughly 15 melanoma, 9 renal cell carcinoma and 9 head and neck cancer. The dose-escalation cohort was around 83% male with a mean age of approximately 60 years, ranging from roughly 23 to 80. Prior anti-PD-1, anti-PD-L1 or anti-CTLA-4 therapy was permitted, and checkpoint inhibitors had been received by roughly two fifths of dose-escalation patients. Partial responses occurred in three dose-escalation patients, of whom one had hepatocellular carcinoma and two had cutaneous melanoma. Peripheral TCRbeta sequencing aimed to test whether ivuxolimab altered TCR sequence diversity and caused clonal T-cell expansion. The paper describes the monotherapy dose-escalation part (N ≈ 52 patients) of the phase I trial of ivuxolimab. What the work shows at the level of the full study, not this receptor alone: The antigen specificity of the peripheral T cells that underwent clonal expansion was not determined. At doses of 0.1 to 3.0 mg/kg, clonal expansion of both CD4+ and CD8+ T cells in blood was seen between baseline and week 6. Low levels of normalized T-cell clonal expansion were also seen in some nonresponding patients. In partial responders in the 0.1-3.0 mg/kg groups, normalized peripheral clonal expansion was found to be among the lowest, especially among CD8+ T cells. After ivuxolimab, expanded clones were on average more numerous among CD8+ T cells than among CD4+ T cells.

For sequencing of the TCRbeta CDR3 region, genomic DNA was extracted from the sorted cells. The immunoSEQ Assay was used for sequencing of TCRbeta CDR3 regions. In its TCRdb copy, this immuneACCESS table keeps in-frame sequences only and misses some clones. Where compared with another copy, unresolved V genes explain less than half of these, and the others have no known cause. The sample table lists about 63,000 clones, approximately 92% of them with a count of one. Of the sample, 10% to 11% is held by the ten largest clones. Its CDR3 holds 12 amino acids, cysteine through phenylalanine. Of the read, only the CDR3 DNA is kept; its 36 bases are in frame from base 1. The V and J ends are trimmed by 6 bases and 13 bases, leaving 13 bases between them. According to the germline V gene, CDR1 reads MDHEN and CDR2 reads SYDVKM. Patients with a history of autoimmune disease or receiving systemic immunosuppression were excluded from the trial. In every dose cohort, peripheral blood was drawn for TCR sequencing at baseline, cycle 4 day 1, and cycle 7 day 1. The samples were taken from a phase I, first-in-human, multicenter, open-label dose-escalation trial of ivuxolimab. Adults with locally advanced or metastatic melanoma, renal cell carcinoma, hepatocellular carcinoma or head and neck squamous cell carcinoma were enrolled in the trial. Before TCR sequencing, CD4+ and CD8+ T cells were separately sorted from peripheral blood.

This receptor was obtained from an adult with an advanced solid tumor such as melanoma, head and neck, liver or kidney cancer. The specimen comprised CD4+ or CD8+ T cells sorted from blood, sampled in a trial of the OX40 agonist ivuxolimab. In this chain, TRBV28 is recombined with TRBJ1-6; TRBD1 is a possible D gene, resting on 5 matching bases. The CDR3 corresponds to CASSRGESPLHF. DNA sequence: TGTGCCAGCAGCCGAGGGGAGAGCCCCCTCCACTTT.